Listed below are T cell receptor beta chains from one sample, sequenced in a study of shared clonotypes between healthy human individuals. TCRdb keeps only in-frame clones here, not all; method: immunoSEQ multiplex PCR. The sample contains hundreds of thousands of clones, around 74% of which appear only once. The sequenced sample was memory CD4+ T cells sorted from blood. Receptors originate from a young woman in good health. Both conserved end residues are part of each CDR3. D genes are given only for firm matches. Size is omitted from some rows. Given values are once, few, many or a class for expanded clones.

V,D,length,size,J,CDR3,DNA
TRBV5-6,TRBD2,16,.,TRBJ2-7,CASSLHSTAGAYEQYF,TGTGCCAGCAGCTTGCATTCAACAGCGGGAGCCTACGAGCAGTACTTC
TRBV6-5,.,13,once,TRBJ1-1,CASSRQLGTEAFF,TGTGCCAGCAGTCGACAACTAGGCACTGAAGCTTTCTTT
TRBV19,.,14,.,TRBJ1-4,CASSSMGAGEKLFF,TGTGCCAGTAGTTCAATGGGGGCAGGCGAAAAACTGTTTTTT
TRBV29-1,.,11,.,TRBJ1-1,CSVDSVTEAFF,TGCAGCGTTGACAGTGTTACTGAAGCTTTCTTT
TRBV15,TRBD2,15,.,TRBJ2-7,CATSRAGGSRYEQYF,TGTGCCACCAGCAGAGCGGGGGGTTCCAGGTACGAGCAGTACTTC
TRBV2,.,13,.,TRBJ2-1,CASRGGNYNEQFF,TGTGCCAGCAGAGGTGGGAACTACAATGAGCAGTTCTTC
TRBV28,.,14,once,TRBJ2-7,CASSLARGRHEQYF,TGTGCCAGCAGTTTAGCCAGGGGAAGACACGAGCAGTACTTC
TRBV11-2,.,14,.,TRBJ2-7,CASRETGGPYEQYF,TGTGCCAGCAGGGAGACGGGGGGCCCCTACGAGCAGTACTTC
TRBV7-9,TRBD2,17,.,TRBJ2-5,CASGTTSGIRGKETQYF,TGTGCCAGCGGCACCACTAGCGGGATAAGGGGGAAGGAGACCCAGTACTTC
TRBV7-8,TRBD1,14,few,TRBJ1-1,CASSPGQGYTEAFF,TGTGCCAGCAGCCCGGGACAGGGGTACACTGAAGCTTTCTTT
TRBV5-1,TRBD2,15,.,TRBJ2-1,CASSLTSVAYNEQFF,TGCGCCAGCAGCTTAACTAGCGTGGCCTACAATGAGCAGTTCTTC
TRBV2,TRBD2,14,few,TRBJ2-5,CASSEVGGEETQYF,TGTGCCAGCAGTGAAGTCGGGGGGGAAGAGACCCAGTACTTC
TRBV19,.,12,.,TRBJ1-4,CASSRGVEKLFF,TGTGCCAGTAGTAGGGGAGTAGAAAAACTGTTTTTT
TRBV7-8,.,14,.,TRBJ1-4,CASSLGQDGEKLFF,TGTGCCAGCAGCTTGGGGCAGGACGGTGAAAAACTGTTTTTT
TRBV7-9,TRBD1,14,.,TRBJ2-3,CASSLGTVGDTQYF,TGTGCCAGCAGCTTGGGGACAGTCGGAGATACGCAGTATTTT
TRBV7-2,TRBD2,14,.,TRBJ2-7,CASSSRTRNYEQYF,TGTGCCAGCAGCTCCCGGACTAGAAACTACGAGCAGTACTTC
TRBV5-1,.,16,.,TRBJ2-1,CASSLSSGTDYNEQFF,TGCGCCAGCAGCTTGTCGTCCGGGACCGATTACAATGAGCAGTTCTTC
TRBV19,TRBD2,16,once,TRBJ2-7,CASSMYASGVNYEQYF,TGTGCCAGTAGTATGTACGCTAGCGGGGTAAACTACGAGCAGTACTTC
TRBV7-2,TRBD1,17,.,TRBJ1-4,CASSKERGRQGREKLFF,TGTGCCAGCAGCAAGGAAAGGGGAAGACAGGGTCGTGAAAAACTGTTTTTT